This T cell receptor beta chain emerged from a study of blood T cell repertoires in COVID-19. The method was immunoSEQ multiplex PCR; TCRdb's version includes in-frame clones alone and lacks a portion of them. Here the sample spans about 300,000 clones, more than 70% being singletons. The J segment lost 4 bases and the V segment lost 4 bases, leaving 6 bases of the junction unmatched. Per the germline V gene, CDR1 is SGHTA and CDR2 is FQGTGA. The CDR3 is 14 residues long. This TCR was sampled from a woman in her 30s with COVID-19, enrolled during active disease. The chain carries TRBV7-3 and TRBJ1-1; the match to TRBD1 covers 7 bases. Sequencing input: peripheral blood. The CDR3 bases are TGTGCCAGCAGCTACTTCCGGACAGGCACTGAAGCTTTCTTT. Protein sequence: CASSYFRTGTEAFF.